The clone carrying this TCR beta chain was seen many times. Its antigen is not identified. This record comes from a study of beta chain features in type 1 diabetes. V lost 5 bases and J 1 base, leaving 12 bases between the germline ends. Germline-derived CDR1 and CDR2 are SEHNR and FQNEAQ (reference sequence). The CDR3 is made up of 14 amino acids. Investigators reverse transcribed all isolated RNA, so they sequenced expressed TCRB transcripts. Sequencing used immunoSEQ multiplex PCR; TCRdb keeps in-frame clones, though not all of them. The data hold roughly 290,000 clones, with 7.5% to 9.5% observed a single time. CD4+ naive, central memory, regulatory and stem cell-like memory cells were sorted via CD45RO/CCR7/CD25/CD127/CD95/CD27. General study findings and limits: Any HLA type influence on TCRB rearrangement was left unresolved here. TCRB repertoires of naive, central memory and Treg cells appeared more similar among patients than among healthy donors.

Input material: central memory CD4+ T cells from blood. This clonotype was obtained from a woman aged 18-35 years in good health. The V call is TRBV7-9, the J call TRBJ2-7; D not certain. The CDR3 DNA reads as TGTGCCAGCAGCCGACCACCTTTATCCTACGAGCAGTACTTC. Translated, it gives CASSRPPLSYEQYF.